In its sample, the clone carrying this T cell receptor beta chain was seen a few times. Its target is not known. The entry originates in a study of T cell repertoires in cytomegalovirus infection. One entry per CDR3 protein, called by TCRdb with MiXCR from the reads. The sample has roughly 310,000 distinct CDR3 sequences, 17% seen once. Study-level points and caveats: HLA-C-restricted TCR beta clonotypes specific for CMV led the ex vivo response.

Germline CDR1 and CDR2: MGHDK and SYGVNS. The CDR3 is 13 residues long. V trimming: 5 bases; J trimming: 5 bases; junction bases outside the gene matches: 5. This sequence was found in a human donor in good health (CMV status not recorded). Some clones in this sample may be carry-over from other donors' samples. This chain uses TRBV25-1 with TRBJ2-7, with 8 bases identical to TRBD1. The sequenced sample consisted of PBMCs. The CDR3 is CASSRAGGHEQYF. The CDR3 DNA follows: TGTGCCAGCAGTCGGGCAGGGGGCCACGAGCAGTACTTC.